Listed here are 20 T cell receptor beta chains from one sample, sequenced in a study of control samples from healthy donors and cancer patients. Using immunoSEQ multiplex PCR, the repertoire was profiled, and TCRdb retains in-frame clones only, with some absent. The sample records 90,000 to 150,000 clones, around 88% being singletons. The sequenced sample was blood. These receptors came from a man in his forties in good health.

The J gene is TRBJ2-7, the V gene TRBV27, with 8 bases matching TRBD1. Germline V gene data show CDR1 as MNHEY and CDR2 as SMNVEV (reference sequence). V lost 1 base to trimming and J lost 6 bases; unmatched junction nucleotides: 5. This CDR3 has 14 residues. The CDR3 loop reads CASSLWGQEGEQYF. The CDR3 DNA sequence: TGTGCCAGCAGTTTATGGGGACAGGAAGGCGAGCAGTACTTC.

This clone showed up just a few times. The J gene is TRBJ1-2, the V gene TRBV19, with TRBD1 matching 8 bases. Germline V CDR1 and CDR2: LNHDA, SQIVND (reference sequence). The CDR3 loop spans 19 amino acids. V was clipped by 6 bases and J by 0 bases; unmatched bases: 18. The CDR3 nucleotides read TGTGCCAGTAGGAGCGGAGCCGGCAGGGGGCCTGGATCTAACTATGGCTACACCTTC. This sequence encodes CASRSGAGRGPGSNYGYTF. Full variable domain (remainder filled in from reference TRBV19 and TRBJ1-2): DGGITQSPKYLFRKEGQNVTLSCEQNLNHDAMYWYRQDPGQGLRLIYYSQIVNDFQKGDIAEGYSVSREKKESFPLTVTSAQKNPTAFYLCASRSGAGRGPGSNYGYTFGSGTRLTVV.

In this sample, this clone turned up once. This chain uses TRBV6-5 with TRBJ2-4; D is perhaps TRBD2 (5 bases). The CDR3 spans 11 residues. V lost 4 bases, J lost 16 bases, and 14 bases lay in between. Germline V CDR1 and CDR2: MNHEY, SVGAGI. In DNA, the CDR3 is TGTGCCAGCAGTTGTGGCGGAGGCAAATACTTC. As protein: CASSCGGGKYF.

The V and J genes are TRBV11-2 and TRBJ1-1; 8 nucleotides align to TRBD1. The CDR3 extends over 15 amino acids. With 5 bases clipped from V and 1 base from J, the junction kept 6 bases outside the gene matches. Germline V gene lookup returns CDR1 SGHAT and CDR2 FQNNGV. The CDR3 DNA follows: TGTGCCAGCAGCACGAGGACAGGGAGGAACACTGAAGCTTTCTTT. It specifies CASSTRTGRNTEAFF.

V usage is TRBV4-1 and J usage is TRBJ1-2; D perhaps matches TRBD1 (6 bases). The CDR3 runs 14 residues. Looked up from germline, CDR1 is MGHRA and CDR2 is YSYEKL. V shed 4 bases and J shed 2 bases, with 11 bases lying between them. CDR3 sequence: CASSLRDTNYGYTF. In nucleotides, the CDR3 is TGCGCCAGCAGCCTCCGGGACACCAACTATGGCTACACCTTC.

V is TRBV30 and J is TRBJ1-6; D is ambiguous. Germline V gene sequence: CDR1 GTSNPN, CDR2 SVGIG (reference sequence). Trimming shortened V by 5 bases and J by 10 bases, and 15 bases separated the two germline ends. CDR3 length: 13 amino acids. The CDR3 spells CAWGGGWGSPLHF. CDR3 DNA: TGTGCCTGGGGAGGTGGGTGGGGATCACCCCTCCACTTT.

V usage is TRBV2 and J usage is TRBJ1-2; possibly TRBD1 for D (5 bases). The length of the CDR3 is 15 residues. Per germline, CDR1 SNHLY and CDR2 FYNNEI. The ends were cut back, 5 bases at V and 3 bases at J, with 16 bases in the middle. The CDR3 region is CASSSYGTSDYGYTF. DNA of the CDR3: TGTGCCAGCAGTAGCTACGGGACGTCGGACTATGGCTACACCTTC.

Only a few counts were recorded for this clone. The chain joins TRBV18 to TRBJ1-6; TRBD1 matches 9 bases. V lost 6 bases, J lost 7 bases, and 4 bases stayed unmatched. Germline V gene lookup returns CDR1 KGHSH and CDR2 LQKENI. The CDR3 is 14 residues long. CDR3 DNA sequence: TGTGCCAGCTCCCCGGGACAGGGAAATTCACCCCTCCACTTT. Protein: CASSPGQGNSPLHF.

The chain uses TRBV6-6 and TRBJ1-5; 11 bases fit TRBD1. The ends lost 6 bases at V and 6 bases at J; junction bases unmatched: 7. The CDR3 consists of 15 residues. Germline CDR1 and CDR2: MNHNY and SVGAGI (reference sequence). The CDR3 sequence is CASRPGQGAVQPQHF. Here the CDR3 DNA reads TGTGCCAGCAGACCCGGACAGGGGGCCGTTCAGCCCCAGCATTTT.

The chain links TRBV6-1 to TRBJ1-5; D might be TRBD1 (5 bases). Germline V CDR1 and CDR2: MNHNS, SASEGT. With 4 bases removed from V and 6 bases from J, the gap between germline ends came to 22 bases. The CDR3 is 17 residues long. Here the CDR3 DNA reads TGTGCCAGCAGTGTCCCCCGGGGAGGGACCCCAGGTCAGCCCCAGCATTTT. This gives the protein CASSVPRGGTPGQPQHF.

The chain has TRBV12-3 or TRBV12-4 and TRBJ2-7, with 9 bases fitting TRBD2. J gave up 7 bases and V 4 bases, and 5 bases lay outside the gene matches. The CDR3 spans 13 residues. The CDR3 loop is CASSWSSGGEQYF. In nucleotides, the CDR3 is TGTGCCAGCAGTTGGAGTAGCGGGGGTGAGCAGTACTTC.

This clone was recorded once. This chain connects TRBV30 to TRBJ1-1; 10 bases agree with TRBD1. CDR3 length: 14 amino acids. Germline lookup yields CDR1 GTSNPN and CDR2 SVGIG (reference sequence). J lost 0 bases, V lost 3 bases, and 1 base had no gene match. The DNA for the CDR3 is TGTGCCTGGAGGGACAGGGGGATGAACACTGAAGCTTTCTTT. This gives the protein CAWRDRGMNTEAFF. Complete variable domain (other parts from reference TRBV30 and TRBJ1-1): SQTIHQWPATLVQPVGSPLSLECTVEGTSNPNLYWYRQAAGRGLQLLFYSVGIGQISSEVPQNLSASRPQDRQFILSSKKLLLSDSGFYLCAWRDRGMNTEAFFGQGTRLTVV.

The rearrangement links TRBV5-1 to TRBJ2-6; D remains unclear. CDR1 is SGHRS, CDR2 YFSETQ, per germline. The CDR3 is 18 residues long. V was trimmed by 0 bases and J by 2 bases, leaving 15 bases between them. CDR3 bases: TGCGCCAGCAGCTTGGGAAGATGGGATACCCCTGGGGCCAACGTCCTGACTTTC. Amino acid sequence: CASSLGRWDTPGANVLTF.

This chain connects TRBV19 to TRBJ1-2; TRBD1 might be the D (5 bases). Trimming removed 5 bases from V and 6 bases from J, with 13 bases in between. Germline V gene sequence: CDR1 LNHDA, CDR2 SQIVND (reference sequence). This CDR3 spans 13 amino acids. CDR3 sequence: CASSPRDLDGYTF. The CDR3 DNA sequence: TGTGCCAGTAGTCCCCGGGACCTCGATGGCTACACCTTC.

CDR3 DNA: TGCAGTGCTACTCCCTTTAATACGCAGTATTTT. This encodes CSATPFNTQYF. The chain is built from TRBV20-1 and TRBJ2-3; D gene uncertain. Germline V gene lookup returns CDR1 DFQATT and CDR2 SNEGSKA (reference sequence). The CDR3 is made up of 11 amino acids. Trimming shortened V by 4 bases and J by 7 bases, and 9 bases separated the two germline ends.

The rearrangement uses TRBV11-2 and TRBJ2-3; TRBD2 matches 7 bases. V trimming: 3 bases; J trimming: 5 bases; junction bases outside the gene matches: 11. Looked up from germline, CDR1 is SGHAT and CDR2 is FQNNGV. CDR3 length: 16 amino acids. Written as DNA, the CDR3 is TGTGCCAGCAGCTTGGGTAGCGGGCATCTTGGAGATACGCAGTATTTT. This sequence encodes CASSLGSGHLGDTQYF.

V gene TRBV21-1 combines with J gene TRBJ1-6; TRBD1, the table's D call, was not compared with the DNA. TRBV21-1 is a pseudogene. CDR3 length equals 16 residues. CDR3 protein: CASSTSGTGTGSPLHF. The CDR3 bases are TGTGCCAGCAGCACCTCCGGGACAGGGACCGGGTCACCCCTCCACTTT.

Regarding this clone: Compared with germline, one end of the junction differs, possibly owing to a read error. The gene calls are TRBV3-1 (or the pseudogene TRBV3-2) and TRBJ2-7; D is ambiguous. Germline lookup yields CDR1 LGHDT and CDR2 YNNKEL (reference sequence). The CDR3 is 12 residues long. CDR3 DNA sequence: TGTGCCAGCAGCCATGGAGTTTACGGGCAGTACTTC. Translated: CASSHGVYGQYF.

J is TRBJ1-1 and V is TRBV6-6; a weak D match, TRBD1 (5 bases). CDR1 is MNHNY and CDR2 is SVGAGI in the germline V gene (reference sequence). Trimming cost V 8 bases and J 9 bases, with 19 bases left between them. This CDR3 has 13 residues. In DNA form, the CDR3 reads TGTGCCAGCTATGCTAATGCGGAGGGGAAAGCTTTCTTT. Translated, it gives CASYANAEGKAFF.

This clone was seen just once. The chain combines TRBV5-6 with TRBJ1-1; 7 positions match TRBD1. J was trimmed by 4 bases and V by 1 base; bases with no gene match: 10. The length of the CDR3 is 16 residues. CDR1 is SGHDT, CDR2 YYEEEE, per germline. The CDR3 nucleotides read TGTGCCAGCAGCTTGAGCATCGACAGGGTGAGCACTGAAGCTTTCTTT. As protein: CASSLSIDRVSTEAFF.